These T cell receptor beta chains were read from a single sample in a study of T cell responses to AZD1222 COVID-19 vaccine. Sequencing was performed with immunoSEQ multiplex PCR; in TCRdb, only in-frame clones are kept and a portion is missing. The table includes roughly 100,000 clones, more than 75% detected once. The sequencing here drew on peripheral blood, taken 28 days after the second dose of the MenACWY control vaccine. The receptors derive from an adult who received the MenACWY meningococcal vaccine as a control. Both conserved end residues are part of each CDR3. A D gene is named only where the DNA matches it firmly. Clone size is given for some rows only: seen once, a few or many times, or a class if the clone is expanded.

cdr3_length j_call d_call v_call clone_size cdr3_aa cdr3_nt
15 TRBJ1-6 . TRBV7-9 . CASSRSGQGGSPLHF TGTGCCAGCAGCCGATCAGGGCAAGGTGGTTCACCCCTCCACTTT
13 TRBJ1-2 . TRBV29-1 . CSVWGAANYGYTF TGCAGCGTTTGGGGGGCGGCCAACTATGGCTACACCTTC
16 TRBJ1-3 . TRBV28 . CASSLLDSLSGNTIYF TGTGCCAGCAGTTTGTTGGACAGCCTCTCTGGAAACACCATATATTTT
14 TRBJ1-5 . TRBV5-7 . CASSLGLPWEPQHF TGTGCCAGCAGCTTAGGCTTGCCTTGGGAGCCCCAGCATTTT
15 TRBJ2-3 TRBD2 TRBV7-6 . CASSLGGLALNTQYF TGTGCCAGCAGCTTAGGGGGACTAGCATTAAATACGCAGTATTTT
17 TRBJ2-1 TRBD2 TRBV9 . CASSVATTSGGQVEQFF TGTGCCAGCAGCGTAGCTACGACTAGCGGGGGGCAGGTTGAGCAGTTCTTC
14 TRBJ2-7 TRBD1 TRBV28 . CASRGPGQGGEQYF TGTGCCAGCAGGGGGCCCGGACAGGGAGGCGAGCAGTACTTC
19 TRBJ1-4 TRBD1 TRBV7-6 . CASSSLPPGQGAGDEKLFF TGTGCCAGCAGCTCCCTCCCTCCGGGACAGGGGGCCGGGGATGAAAAACTGTTTTTT
14 TRBJ2-7 TRBD1 TRBV5-1 . CASSSRQGAGEQYF TGCGCCAGCAGCTCCCGACAGGGGGCAGGCGAGCAGTACTTC
12 TRBJ2-5 . TRBV7-2 . CASSYRAETQYF TGTGCCAGCAGTTACAGGGCGGAGACCCAGTACTTC
16 TRBJ1-4 TRBD1 TRBV28 . CASSLVQGATNEKLFF TGTGCCAGCAGTTTGGTGCAGGGGGCTACTAATGAAAAACTGTTTTTT
14 TRBJ2-7 . TRBV24-1 . CATSDSDRTYEQYF TGTGCCACCAGTGATTCTGACAGGACCTACGAGCAGTACTTC
14 TRBJ2-2 . TRBV11-2 once CATRGSVGAGELFF TGTGCCACCCGGGGTAGCGTAGGAGCCGGGGAGCTGTTTTTT
16 TRBJ1-5 . TRBV9 . CASSPGVGAANQPQHF TGTGCCAGCAGCCCGGGGGTGGGGGCGGCCAATCAGCCCCAGCATTTT
15 TRBJ1-5 . TRBV2 . CASSGTPSSNQPQHF TGTGCCAGCAGTGGGACACCCTCTAGCAATCAGCCCCAGCATTTT
17 TRBJ1-3 . TRBV4-3 . CASSQGRRIHSGNTIYF TGCGCCAGCAGCCAAGGGAGAAGGATTCACTCTGGAAACACCATATATTTT
16 TRBJ1-6 . TRBV30 . CAWSRRGFAYNSPLHF TGTGCCTGGAGCCGGCGGGGATTCGCCTATAATTCACCCCTCCACTTT
14 TRBJ2-5 . TRBV5-5 . CASSGRTGEETQYF TGTGCCAGCAGCGGAAGGACGGGGGAAGAGACCCAGTACTTC
17 TRBJ1-1 . TRBV3-1/TRBV3-2 . CASSQDQIWSGNTEAFF TGTGCCAGCAGCCAAGACCAGATCTGGTCAGGTAACACTGAAGCTTTCTTT
19 TRBJ2-2 TRBD2 TRBV4-1 . CASSPRIAGGRVNTGELFF TGCGCCAGCAGCCCAAGAATAGCGGGGGGTCGAGTGAACACCGGGGAGCTGTTTTTT
15 TRBJ2-7 . TRBV3-1/TRBV3-2 . CASSQDSTSPGEQYF TGTGCCAGCAGCCAAGATTCAACTAGCCCCGGCGAGCAGTACTTC
13 TRBJ1-4 . TRBV7-9 . CASSYREGEKLFF TGTGCCAGCAGTTACAGGGAAGGTGAAAAACTGTTTTTT
12 TRBJ2-5 . TRBV29-1 . CSVVPDQETQYF TGCAGCGTTGTACCAGACCAAGAGACCCAGTACTTC
15 TRBJ2-3 . TRBV4-1 once CASSSGPLLADTQYF TGCGCCAGCAGCTCGGGGCCACTCCTGGCAGATACGCAGTATTTT
14 TRBJ2-5 . TRBV7-8 . CASTNREYQETQYF TGTGCCAGCACGAATCGAGAGTACCAAGAGACCCAGTACTTC
15 TRBJ2-5 . TRBV9 . CASSVAQRGVRGAYF TGTGCCAGCAGCGTAGCTCAACGGGGCGTCCGGGGGGCTTACTTC
13 TRBJ2-3 TRBD2 TRBV12-3/TRBV12-4 . CASSPSGTDTQYF TGTGCCAGCAGCCCTAGCGGGACAGATACGCAGTATTTT
14 TRBJ2-3 . TRBV18 . CASSPVMATDTQYF TGTGCCAGCTCACCAGTGATGGCCACAGATACGCAGTATTTT
16 TRBJ2-3 TRBD2 TRBV7-2 once CASSLVLAGGTDTQYF TGTGCCAGCAGCTTAGTGCTAGCGGGGGGCACAGATACGCAGTATTTT
13 TRBJ1-2 . TRBV10-1 . CASSVRRNYGYTF TGCGCCAGCAGTGTCCGTAGGAACTATGGCTACACCTTC
13 TRBJ2-1 . TRBV11-1 . CASSRSRFGEQFF TGTGCCAGCAGCCGAAGTCGGTTTGGTGAGCAGTTCTTC
13 TRBJ1-2 . TRBV5-1 medium-sized CASSTRRFGGYTF TGCGCCAGCAGCACCCGGAGGTTTGGCGGCTACACCTTC
13 TRBJ2-1 . TRBV7-3 . CASSFGTYNEQFF TGTGCCAGCAGCTTCGGGACCTACAATGAGCAGTTCTTC
14 TRBJ1-1 . TRBV18 . CASSQGYQDTEAFF TGTGCCAGCTCACAGGGTTATCAGGACACTGAAGCTTTCTTT
16 TRBJ2-6 TRBD1 TRBV4-2 . CASSHQGAGGANVLTF TGTGCCAGCAGCCATCAGGGGGCGGGTGGGGCCAACGTCCTGACTTTC
16 TRBJ2-3 . TRBV19 . CASSPRGGSRTDTQYF TGTGCCAGTAGTCCGAGAGGAGGGAGTAGAACAGATACGCAGTATTTT
17 TRBJ2-7 TRBD2 TRBV4-3 . CASSQSGTSGTDQEQYF TGCGCCAGCAGCCAATCCGGGACTAGCGGGACCGATCAGGAGCAGTACTTC
15 TRBJ2-7 TRBD2 TRBV18 . CASSPNGGASYEQYF TGTGCCAGCTCACCAAACGGGGGGGCGTCGTACGAGCAGTACTTC
15 TRBJ2-1 TRBD2 TRBV20-1 once CSASYERGGYNEQFF TGCAGTGCTAGTTACGAGCGGGGGGGCTACAATGAGCAGTTCTTC
13 TRBJ1-1 . TRBV6-5 . CASRRQVYTEAFF TGTGCCAGCAGGCGACAGGTGTACACTGAAGCTTTCTTT
21 TRBJ2-3 . TRBV27 . CASSLLFGGRGASGSTDTQYF TGTGCCAGCAGTTTATTATTTGGCGGTAGGGGGGCTAGCGGTAGCACAGATACGCAGTATTTT
16 TRBJ2-7 TRBD1 TRBV5-5 . CASSFRQGQSNYEQYF TGTGCCAGCAGCTTCCGACAGGGACAGAGTAACTACGAGCAGTACTTC
14 TRBJ1-1 TRBD1 TRBV7-2 . CASSLNRGSTEAFF TGTGCCAGCAGCTTAAACAGGGGGTCCACTGAAGCTTTCTTT